This T cell receptor beta chain was sequenced for a study of OX40 agonist ivuxolimab in advanced cancers. CDR3 length equals 13 residues. CDR1 is SGHDN and CDR2 is FVKESK in the germline V gene. Trimming shortened V by 1 base and J by 7 bases, and 11 bases separated the two germline ends. Produced via immunoSEQ multiplex PCR; TCRdb's table is partial and in-frame only. In the table there are around 80,000 clones, roughly nine tenths of which are singletons. This material consisted of CD4+ or CD8+ T cells sorted from blood, taken in a trial of the OX40 agonist ivuxolimab. The chain combines TRBV14 with TRBJ2-7, with D possibly TRBD1 on 6 matching bases. The origin of this receptor is an adult with an advanced solid tumor such as melanoma, head and neck, liver or kidney cancer. The CDR3 region is CASSQARGGEQYF. The CDR3 nucleotides read TGTGCCAGCAGCCAAGCCAGGGGTGGTGAGCAGTACTTC.